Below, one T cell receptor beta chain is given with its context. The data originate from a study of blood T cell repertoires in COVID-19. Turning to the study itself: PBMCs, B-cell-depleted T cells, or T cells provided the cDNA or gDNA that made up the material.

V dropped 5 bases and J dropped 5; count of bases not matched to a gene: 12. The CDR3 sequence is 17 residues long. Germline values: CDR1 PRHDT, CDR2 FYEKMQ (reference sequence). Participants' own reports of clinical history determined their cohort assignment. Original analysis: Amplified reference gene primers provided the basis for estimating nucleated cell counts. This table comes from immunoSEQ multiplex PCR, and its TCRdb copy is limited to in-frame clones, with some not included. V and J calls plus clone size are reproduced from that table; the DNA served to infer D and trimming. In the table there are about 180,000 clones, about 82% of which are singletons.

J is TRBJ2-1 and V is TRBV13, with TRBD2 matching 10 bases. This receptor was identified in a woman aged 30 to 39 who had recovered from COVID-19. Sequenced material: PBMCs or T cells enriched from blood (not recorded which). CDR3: CASSPPGLATEDNEQFF. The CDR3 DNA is TGTGCCAGCAGCCCACCGGGACTAGCGACCGAAGACAATGAGCAGTTCTTC.